The 13 T cell receptor beta chains presented below share a single source sample, sequenced in a study of T cell responses to AZD1222 COVID-19 vaccine. Sequencing was performed with immunoSEQ multiplex PCR; in TCRdb, only in-frame clones are kept and a portion is missing. The sample shows about 29,000 clones, roughly 93% of them seen only once. The sequences come from peripheral blood, collected on day 0 of AZD1222 vaccination. These receptors came from an adult in good health.

The chain carries TRBV4-3 and TRBJ2-3; TRBD2 might be the D (6 bases). Germline-derived CDR1 and CDR2 are LGHNA and YSLEER. The V end lost 1 base, the J end lost 0 bases, and 14 bases lay between the germline ends. The CDR3 contains 17 residues. The CDR3 coding sequence is TGCGCCAGCAGCCAAGGCCCGTCGGCGGGAAGCACAGATACGCAGTATTTT. Its protein is CASSQGPSAGSTDTQYF.

The rearrangement uses TRBV10-3 and TRBJ2-1; D ambiguous. This CDR3 contains 14 residues. V lost 0 bases, J lost 4 bases, and 7 bases lay in between. CDR1 ENHRY and CDR2 SYGVKD come from the germline V gene. In DNA form, the CDR3 reads TGTGCCATCAGTGAGTCAAGGGTATACAATGAGCAGTTCTTC. Its translation: CAISESRVYNEQFF.

This clone was observed once. CDR3 sequence (DNA): TGTGCCAGCACCAAAACGACAGGGTGGTACGAGCAGTACTTC. Translation gives CASTKTTGWYEQYF. The chain links TRBV6-5 to TRBJ2-7, with 7 bases matching TRBD1. Germline CDR1 reads MNHEY; CDR2 reads SVGAGI. V lost 7 bases and J lost 4; bases outside the gene matches: 10. The CDR3 loop spans 14 amino acids.

The V gene is TRBV4-3, the J gene TRBJ1-5; 9 nucleotides agree with TRBD1. Germline CDR1 LGHNA, CDR2 YSLEER. Trimming removed 1 base from V and 7 bases from J; junction bases left unmatched: 5. This CDR3 region has 15 residues. CDR3 DNA sequence: TGCGCCAGCAGCCAAGGACAGGGGGGGAGCCAGCCCCAGCATTTT. It is translated as CASSQGQGGSQPQHF.

The genes are TRBV5-8 and TRBJ1-6, with 8 nucleotides matching TRBD1. V shed 6 bases, J shed 5 bases, and the junction held 10 bases outside the gene matches. The CDR3 runs to 16 residues. Germline CDR1 SGHTS, CDR2 YDEGEE. The CDR3 DNA reads TGTGCCAGCACCCAGGGGGCAACTATTAATAATTCACCCCTCCACTTT. Protein product: CASTQGATINNSPLHF. The whole variable domain, filled in from reference TRBV5-8 and TRBJ1-6, reads EAGVTQSPTHLIKTRGQQATLRCSPISGHTSVYWYQQALGLGLQFLLWYDEGEERNRGNFPPRFSGRQFPNYSSELNVNALELEDSALYLCASTQGATINNSPLHFGNGTRLTVT.

The chain has TRBV6-4 and TRBJ2-7; 7 positions agree with TRBD1. Germline lookup yields CDR1 MRHNA and CDR2 SNTAGT. This CDR3 contains 16 residues. The junction had 7 bases not matched to a gene; V was cut back by 2 bases and J by 0 bases. Here the CDR3 reads CASSDPNRGNSYEQYF. The CDR3, as DNA: TGTGCCAGCAGTGACCCAAACAGGGGCAACTCCTACGAGCAGTACTTC.

The chain carries TRBV3-1 (or the pseudogene TRBV3-2) and TRBJ2-3, with D unclear. V was pared by 4 bases and J by 1 base, with 18 bases between. The CDR3 has 17 residues. CDR1 and CDR2 from the germline V gene are LGHDT and YNNKEL (reference sequence). The CDR3 sequence is CASSRLRVDRGTDTQYF. The CDR3, as DNA: TGTGCCAGCAGCCGCCTTCGGGTAGATAGGGGCACAGATACGCAGTATTTT.

This chain joins TRBV27 and TRBJ2-7; 9 positions agree with TRBD2. Germline V lookup: CDR1 MNHEY, CDR2 SMNVEV (reference sequence). There are 15 residues in the CDR3. V was pared by 2 bases and J by 6 bases, with 8 bases of the junction left unmatched. The CDR3 loop reads CASSLVGSGSSEQYF. CDR3 nucleotide sequence: TGTGCCAGCAGTTTAGTTGGTAGCGGGAGTTCCGAGCAGTACTTC.

The rearrangement uses TRBV12-3 or TRBV12-4 and TRBJ2-3, with D hard to call. CDR3 length equals 11 residues. V lost 3 bases to trimming and J lost 5 bases, with 3 bases between them. CDR3 in DNA: TGTGCCAGCAGTTTCGGAGATACGCAGTATTTT. This gives the protein CASSFGDTQYF.

This chain links TRBV5-4 with TRBJ1-2; 9 bases match TRBD1. Germline CDR1 and CDR2: SGHNT and YYREEE (reference sequence). V shed 5 bases, J shed 2 bases, and the junction held 4 bases outside the gene matches. The CDR3 loop spans 14 amino acids. This CDR3 is CASSWTGANYGYTF. The CDR3 DNA is TGTGCCAGCAGTTGGACAGGGGCGAACTATGGCTACACCTTC.

The rearrangement links TRBV7-9 to TRBJ2-7, with 7 bases lining up with TRBD1. Germline CDR1 is SEHNR and CDR2 is FQNEAQ (reference sequence). The CDR3 is 15 amino acids. V was pared by 3 bases and J by 0 bases, with 5 bases of the junction left unmatched. The CDR3 spells CASSFDRARSYEQYF. CDR3 nucleotides: TGTGCCAGCAGCTTCGACAGGGCTCGCTCCTACGAGCAGTACTTC.

V usage is TRBV11-2 and J usage is TRBJ2-3; D possibly corresponds to TRBD1 (5 bases). Germline V gene data show CDR1 as SGHAT and CDR2 as FQNNGV. Trimming stripped 1 base from V and 5 bases from J, with 22 bases between. This CDR3 has 18 residues. This CDR3 reads CASSLAWTVRQIIDTQYF. For the CDR3, the DNA is TGTGCCAGCAGCTTAGCTTGGACGGTCAGACAGATCATAGATACGCAGTATTTT.

The rearrangement joins TRBV12-3 or TRBV12-4 to TRBJ1-6; a weak D match, TRBD1 (5 bases). The CDR3 has 13 amino acids. Trimming left V 5 bases short and J 14 bases short, with 16 bases between. CDR3 DNA: TGTGCCAGCAGTCCTCGGGACTCATTGTCCCTCCACTTT. Translating gives CASSPRDSLSLHF.